This T cell receptor beta chain stems from a study of cytomegalovirus exposure and HLA in healthy donors. General study results and limits: CMV serostatus was the sole immune exposure information available. The authors reported that TCR beta sequences could predict HLA-A and HLA-B alleles. These predictions were accurate for most subjects in the first cohort.

V lost 3 bases to trimming and J lost 4 bases, with 16 bases between them. This CDR3 contains 17 residues. Germline V lookup: CDR1 LGHNA, CDR2 YSLEER. A remark on this clone: Its antigen remains unknown.

Primers included in the PCR were 60 Vbeta and 13 Jbeta primers. The method was immunoSEQ multiplex PCR; TCRdb's version includes in-frame clones alone and lacks a portion of them. The top ten hold around 1.4% of the sample, which has some 170,000 clones, around 77% seen once. The chain links TRBV4-3 to TRBJ2-6, with D tentatively TRBD1 (6 bases). Sequenced sample: PBMCs. The TCR was taken from a man aged 55 to 69 in good health and CMV-seronegative. The CDR3 spells CASSHLTGPGGANVLTF. The CDR3 DNA is TGCGCCAGCAGCCATCTGACAGGCCCAGGGGGGGCCAACGTCCTGACTTTC.